This TCR beta chain was retrieved from a study of identifying expanded T cells in peripheral blood. Whole-study results and caveats: About 1.2 clones differed between technical replicates, versus about 15 and 19 over time. Clone count variance between roughly 2-week samples rose with total template count.

Healthy donors had no documented immune events, such as infections, while sampled. In germline, CDR1 is SNHLY, CDR2 FYNNEI. The CDR3 has 12 residues. V was pared by 8 bases and J by 7 bases, with 4 bases of the junction left unmatched. Comments on this clone: Its antigen is not identified.

The data were produced by immunoSEQ multiplex PCR, yet TCRdb's version contains in-frame clones alone and is incomplete. The sample records some 91,000 clones, approximately 88% being singletons. The source material was blood. V gene TRBV2 combines with J gene TRBJ2-7, with 11 bases lining up with TRBD1. The receptor's source is a person aged 18-69 years in good health. The CDR3 DNA reads as TGTGCCAGCGGACAGGGGGCGCGGGAGCAGTACTTC. This encodes CASGQGAREQYF. Variable domain in full (rest from reference TRBV2 and TRBJ2-7): EPEVTQTPSHQVTQMGQEVILRCVPISNHLYFYWYRQILGQKVEFLVSFYNNEISEKSEIFDDQFSVERPDGSNFTLKIRSTKLEDSAMYFCASGQGAREQYFGPGTRLTVT.